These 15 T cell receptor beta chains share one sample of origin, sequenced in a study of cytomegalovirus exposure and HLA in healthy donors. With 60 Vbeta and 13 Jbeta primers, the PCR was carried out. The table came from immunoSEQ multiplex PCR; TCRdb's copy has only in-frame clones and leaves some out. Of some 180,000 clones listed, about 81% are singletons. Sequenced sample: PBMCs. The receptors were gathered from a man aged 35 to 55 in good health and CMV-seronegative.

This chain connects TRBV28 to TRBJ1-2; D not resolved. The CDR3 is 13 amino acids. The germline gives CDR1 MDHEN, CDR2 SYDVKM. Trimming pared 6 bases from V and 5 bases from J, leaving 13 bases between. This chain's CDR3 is CASRPGRQYGYTF. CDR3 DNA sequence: TGTGCCAGCAGGCCCGGGAGACAATATGGCTACACCTTC.

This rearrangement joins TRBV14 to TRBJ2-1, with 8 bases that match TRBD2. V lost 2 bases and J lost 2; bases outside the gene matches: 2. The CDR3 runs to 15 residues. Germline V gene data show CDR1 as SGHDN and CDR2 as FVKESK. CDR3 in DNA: TGTGCCAGCAGCCAACGGCGGGGGGCCTACAATGAGCAGTTCTTC. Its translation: CASSQRRGAYNEQFF.

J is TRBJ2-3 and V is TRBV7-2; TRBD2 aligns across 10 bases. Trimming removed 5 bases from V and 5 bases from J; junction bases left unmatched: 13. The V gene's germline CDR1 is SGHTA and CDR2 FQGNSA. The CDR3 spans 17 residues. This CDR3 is CASSTSLLAGVGDTQYF. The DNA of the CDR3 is TGTGCCAGCAGCACTAGCCTCCTAGCGGGAGTTGGAGATACGCAGTATTTT.

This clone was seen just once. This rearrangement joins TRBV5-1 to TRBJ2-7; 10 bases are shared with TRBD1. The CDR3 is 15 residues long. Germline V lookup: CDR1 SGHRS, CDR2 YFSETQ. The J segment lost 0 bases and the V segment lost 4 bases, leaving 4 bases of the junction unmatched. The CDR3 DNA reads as TGCGCCAGCAGCATGACAGGGGGCGGCTCCTACGAGCAGTACTTC. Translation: CASSMTGGGSYEQYF.

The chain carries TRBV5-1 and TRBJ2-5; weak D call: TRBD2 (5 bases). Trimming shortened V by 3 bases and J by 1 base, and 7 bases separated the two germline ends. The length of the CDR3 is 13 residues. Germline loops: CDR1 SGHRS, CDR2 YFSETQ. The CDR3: CASSSEVQETQYF. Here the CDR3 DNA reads TGCGCCAGCAGCTCGGAGGTCCAAGAGACCCAGTACTTC.

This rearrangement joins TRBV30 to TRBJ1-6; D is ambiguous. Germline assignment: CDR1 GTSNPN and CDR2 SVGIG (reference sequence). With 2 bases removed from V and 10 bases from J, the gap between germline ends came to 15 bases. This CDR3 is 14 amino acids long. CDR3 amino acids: CAWSKDQRGSPLHF. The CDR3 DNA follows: TGTGCCTGGAGTAAGGATCAGAGAGGCTCACCCCTCCACTTT.

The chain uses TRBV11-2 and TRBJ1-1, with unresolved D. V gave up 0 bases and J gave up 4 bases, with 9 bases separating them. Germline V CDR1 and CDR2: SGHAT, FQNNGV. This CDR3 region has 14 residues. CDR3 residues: CASSLDILSTEAFF. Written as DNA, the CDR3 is TGTGCCAGCAGCTTAGACATACTCTCCACTGAAGCTTTCTTT.

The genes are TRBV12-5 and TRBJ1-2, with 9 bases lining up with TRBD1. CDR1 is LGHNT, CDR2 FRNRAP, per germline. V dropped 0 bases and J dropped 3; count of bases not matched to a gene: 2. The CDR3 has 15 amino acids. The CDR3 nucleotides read TGTGCTAGTGGTTTGGTACGGACAGGGGACTATGGCTACACCTTC. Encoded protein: CASGLVRTGDYGYTF.

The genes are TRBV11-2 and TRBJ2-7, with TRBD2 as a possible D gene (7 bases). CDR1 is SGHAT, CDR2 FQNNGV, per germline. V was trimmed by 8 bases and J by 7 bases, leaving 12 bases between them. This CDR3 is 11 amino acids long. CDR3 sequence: CASGGAWEQYF. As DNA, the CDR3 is TGTGCCAGCGGGGGGGCGTGGGAGCAGTACTTC.

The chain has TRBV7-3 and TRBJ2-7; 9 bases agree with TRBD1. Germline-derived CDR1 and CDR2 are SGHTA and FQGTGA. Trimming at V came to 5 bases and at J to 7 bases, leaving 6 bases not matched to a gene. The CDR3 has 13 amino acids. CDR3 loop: CASSRLTGGEQYF. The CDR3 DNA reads TGTGCCAGCAGCCGCCTGACAGGGGGGGAGCAGTACTTC.

DNA of the CDR3: TGTGCCAGCACCACGAGATGGGCATACGAGCAGTACTTC. This sequence encodes CASTTRWAYEQYF. V and J are TRBV2 and TRBJ2-7, with D unclear. The CDR3 loop spans 13 amino acids. Trimming took off 7 bases at V and 4 bases at J, with 14 bases between the two ends. The germline CDR1 and CDR2 sequences are SNHLY and FYNNEI.

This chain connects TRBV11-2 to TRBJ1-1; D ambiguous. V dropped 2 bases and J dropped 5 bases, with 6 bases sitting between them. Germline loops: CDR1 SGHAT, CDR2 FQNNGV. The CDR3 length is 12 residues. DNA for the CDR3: TGTGCCAGCAGCTTAATCTTGACTGAAGCTTTCTTT. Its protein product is CASSLILTEAFF. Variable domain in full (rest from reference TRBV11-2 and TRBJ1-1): EAGVAQSPRYKIIEKRQSVAFWCNPISGHATLYWYQQILGQGPKLLIQFQNNGVVDDSQLPKDRFSAERLKGVDSTLKIQPAKLEDSAVYLCASSLILTEAFFGQGTRLTVV.

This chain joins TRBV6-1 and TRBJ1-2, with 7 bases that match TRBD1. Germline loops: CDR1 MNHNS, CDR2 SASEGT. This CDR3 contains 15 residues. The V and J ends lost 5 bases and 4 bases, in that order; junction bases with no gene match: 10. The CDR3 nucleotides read TGTGCCAGCAGTTCACCCGCCGGGACAGCCTATGGCTACACCTTC. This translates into CASSSPAGTAYGYTF.

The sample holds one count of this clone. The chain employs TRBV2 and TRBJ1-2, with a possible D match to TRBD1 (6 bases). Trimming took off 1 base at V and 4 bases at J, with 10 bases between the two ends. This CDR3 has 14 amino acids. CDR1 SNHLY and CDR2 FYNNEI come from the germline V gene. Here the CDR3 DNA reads TGTGCCAGCAGTGAAGGGGGGGGCGCCTATGGCTACACCTTC. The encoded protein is CASSEGGGAYGYTF.

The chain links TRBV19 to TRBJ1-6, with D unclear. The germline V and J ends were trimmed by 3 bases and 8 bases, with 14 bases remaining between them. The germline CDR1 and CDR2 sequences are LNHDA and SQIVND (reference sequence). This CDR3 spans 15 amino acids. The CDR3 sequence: CASSMVGRRDSPLHF. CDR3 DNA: TGTGCCAGTAGTATGGTCGGGCGGCGGGATTCACCCCTCCACTTT.